This TCR beta chain was found in a study of OX40 agonist ivuxolimab in advanced cancers. Assay used: immunoSEQ multiplex PCR; TCRdb lists only in-frame clones, some missing. The table records tens of thousands of clones, approximately 94% of them present only once. CDR3 size: 18 residues. Trimming took 0 bases from V and 0 from J; bases not matched to a gene: 11. Germline V gene data show CDR1 as SGHDT and CDR2 as YYEEEE. The specimen was CD4+ or CD8+ T cells sorted from blood, collected in a trial of the OX40 agonist ivuxolimab. The rearrangement uses TRBV5-6 and TRBJ2-7; TRBD1 agrees at 8 bases. This clonotype was sampled from an adult with an advanced solid tumor such as melanoma, head and neck, liver or kidney cancer. The CDR3 reads CASSLAPPRDRSSYEQYF. CDR3 coding DNA: TGTGCCAGCAGCTTGGCTCCCCCGAGGGACAGGAGCTCCTACGAGCAGTACTTC. Full variable domain (remainder filled in from reference TRBV5-6 and TRBJ2-7): DAGVTQSPTHLIKTRGQQVTLRCSPKSGHDTVSWYQQALGQGPQFIFQYYEEEERQRGNFPDRFSGHQFPNYSSELNVNALLLGDSALYLCASSLAPPRDRSSYEQYFGPGTRLTVT.